This T cell receptor (beta chain) was observed in a study of blood T cell repertoires in COVID-19. Looking at the study overall: PBMCs, B-cell-depleted T cells, or T cells provided the cDNA or gDNA that made up the material.

This CDR3 region has 16 residues. Authors' processing steps: The authors estimated nucleated cell counts from reference gene primer amplification. Clones were sequenced by immunoSEQ multiplex PCR, and TCRdb holds only the in-frame ones, with some missing. The V and J calls and clone size are taken from that table; D and trimming were inferred from the DNA. The sample records more than 200,000 clones, more than 80% being singletons. The Seattle patients joined while their infection was active and were tracked longitudinally afterward. Sequences were obtained from peripheral blood. The TCR sequence derives from a man under 40 with COVID-19, enrolled during active disease. The chain employs TRBV21-1 and TRBJ2-1; no check of the table's D call, TRBD2, against the DNA was made. TRBV21-1 is termed a pseudogene. In DNA form, the CDR3 reads TGTGCCAGCAGCAAAGCGGAACGGGATGCCTACAATGAGCAGTTCTTC. The encoded protein is CASSKAERDAYNEQFF.